A selection of T cell receptor beta chains follows, all from one sample in a study of beta chain features in type 1 diabetes. Assay: immunoSEQ multiplex PCR; the TCRdb copy retains only in-frame clones and omits some. Among 330,000 or so clones listed, around 13% were seen once. The specimen was naive CD4+ T cells from blood. These receptors were obtained from a woman under 30 with type 1 diabetes. CDR3s include the opening cysteine and the closing phenylalanine or tryptophan. Each record gives: J gene, D gene, V gene, clone size, CDR3 protein, CDR3 DNA. A D gene is named only where the DNA matches it firmly. Size values are once, few and many counts, or a class for expanded clones, and some rows have none.

J gene: TRBJ2-2; D gene: NA; V gene: TRBV14; clone size: few; CDR3 protein: CASSRYLGPTGELFF; CDR3 DNA: TGTGCCAGCAGTCGCTACTTGGGGCCAACCGGGGAGCTGTTTTTT
J gene: TRBJ1-1; D gene: NA; V gene: TRBV25-1; clone size: NA; CDR3 protein: CASSEGTTHRTEAFF; CDR3 DNA: TGTGCCAGCAGTGAGGGAACTACTCACAGGACTGAAGCTTTCTTT
J gene: TRBJ1-2; D gene: NA; V gene: TRBV2; clone size: NA; CDR3 protein: CARQYSNYGYTF; CDR3 DNA: TGTGCCAGACAGTACTCCAACTATGGCTACACCTTC
J gene: TRBJ2-3; D gene: NA; V gene: TRBV6-4; clone size: NA; CDR3 protein: CASSSGPSTDTQYF; CDR3 DNA: TGTGCCAGCTCAAGCGGACCGAGCACAGATACGCAGTATTTT
J gene: TRBJ2-5; D gene: TRBD2; V gene: TRBV18; clone size: NA; CDR3 protein: CASSHEAGEKTQYF; CDR3 DNA: TGTGCCAGCTCCCACGAAGCGGGGGAGAAGACCCAGTACTTC
J gene: TRBJ2-5; D gene: TRBD2; V gene: TRBV4-2; clone size: NA; CDR3 protein: CASSQRGWLAGAQETQYF; CDR3 DNA: TGTGCCAGCAGCCAGAGGGGGTGGCTAGCGGGGGCCCAAGAGACCCAGTACTTC
J gene: TRBJ2-5; D gene: NA; V gene: TRBV9; clone size: few; CDR3 protein: CASSVGDGGQETQYF; CDR3 DNA: TGTGCCAGCAGCGTAGGTGACGGAGGCCAAGAGACCCAGTACTTC
J gene: TRBJ2-4; D gene: NA; V gene: TRBV6-5; clone size: NA; CDR3 protein: CASRGGGLENIQYF; CDR3 DNA: TGTGCCAGCAGGGGAGGCGGTTTAGAAAACATTCAGTACTTC
J gene: TRBJ2-7; D gene: NA; V gene: TRBV6-5; clone size: few; CDR3 protein: CASSYSRAYEQYF; CDR3 DNA: TGTGCCAGCAGTTACTCGAGAGCCTACGAGCAGTACTTC
J gene: TRBJ1-5; D gene: NA; V gene: TRBV28; clone size: NA; CDR3 protein: CASSRGGYYNQPQHF; CDR3 DNA: TGTGCCAGCAGCAGGGGAGGGTACTACAATCAGCCCCAGCATTTT
J gene: TRBJ2-3; D gene: NA; V gene: TRBV4-1; clone size: few; CDR3 protein: CASTREGGRRTDTQYF; CDR3 DNA: TGCGCCAGCACCCGAGAGGGGGGACGACGCACAGATACGCAGTATTTT
J gene: TRBJ2-7; D gene: TRBD2; V gene: TRBV9; clone size: few; CDR3 protein: CASSLTSGSVYEQYF; CDR3 DNA: TGTGCCAGCAGCCTCACTAGCGGGAGCGTCTACGAGCAGTACTTC
J gene: TRBJ2-1; D gene: TRBD2; V gene: TRBV11-2; clone size: few; CDR3 protein: CASSFPRIAGAPYNEQFF; CDR3 DNA: TGTGCCAGCAGCTTCCCGAGAATAGCGGGAGCCCCCTACAATGAGCAGTTCTTC
J gene: TRBJ1-2; D gene: TRBD1; V gene: TRBV5-1; clone size: NA; CDR3 protein: CASSDTGGEPYGYTF; CDR3 DNA: TGCGCCAGCAGCGATACAGGGGGCGAACCGTATGGCTACACCTTC
J gene: TRBJ2-1; D gene: TRBD2; V gene: TRBV5-1; clone size: NA; CDR3 protein: CASSLGTSVSWNEQFF; CDR3 DNA: TGCGCCAGCAGCTTGGGAACTAGCGTATCCTGGAATGAGCAGTTCTTC
J gene: TRBJ2-5; D gene: NA; V gene: TRBV21-1; clone size: NA; CDR3 protein: CASSKAGRGETQYF; CDR3 DNA: TGTGCCAGCAGCAAAGCGGGTAGGGGTGAGACCCAGTACTTC
J gene: TRBJ1-1; D gene: TRBD1; V gene: TRBV19; clone size: NA; CDR3 protein: CASSPRTGVATEAFF; CDR3 DNA: TGTGCCAGTAGTCCGAGGACAGGGGTGGCCACTGAAGCTTTCTTT
J gene: TRBJ1-6; D gene: NA; V gene: TRBV27; clone size: few; CDR3 protein: CASSWTERNSPLHF; CDR3 DNA: TGTGCCAGCAGTTGGACAGAACGGAATTCACCCCTCCACTTT
J gene: TRBJ2-1; D gene: TRBD2; V gene: TRBV5-1; clone size: once; CDR3 protein: CASQLAGPYNEQFF; CDR3 DNA: TGCGCCAGCCAGCTAGCGGGGCCCTACAATGAGCAGTTCTTC
J gene: TRBJ2-4; D gene: NA; V gene: TRBV7-9; clone size: NA; CDR3 protein: CASSPLFEGVGKNIQYF; CDR3 DNA: TGTGCCAGCAGCCCGCTCTTCGAAGGGGTCGGCAAAAACATTCAGTACTTC
J gene: TRBJ2-7; D gene: NA; V gene: TRBV7-9; clone size: few; CDR3 protein: CASSREYEQYF; CDR3 DNA: TGTGCCAGCAGCCGCGAATACGAGCAGTACTTC
J gene: TRBJ2-2; D gene: TRBD2; V gene: TRBV4-3; clone size: few; CDR3 protein: CASSHSGGGNTGELFF; CDR3 DNA: TGCGCCAGCAGCCATAGCGGCGGGGGGAACACCGGGGAGCTGTTTTTT
J gene: TRBJ2-7; D gene: TRBD2; V gene: TRBV9; clone size: NA; CDR3 protein: CASSPTSGYEQYF; CDR3 DNA: TGTGCCAGCAGCCCGACTAGCGGGTACGAGCAGTACTTC
J gene: TRBJ2-2; D gene: TRBD1; V gene: TRBV11-2; clone size: few; CDR3 protein: CASRPNRGRRGGELFF; CDR3 DNA: TGTGCCAGCAGACCAAACAGGGGGCGTCGTGGCGGGGAGCTGTTTTTT
J gene: TRBJ2-7; D gene: TRBD2; V gene: TRBV18; clone size: NA; CDR3 protein: CASGREVFEQYF; CDR3 DNA: TGTGCCAGTGGGAGGGAAGTCTTCGAGCAGTACTTC
J gene: TRBJ2-6; D gene: TRBD2; V gene: TRBV5-4; clone size: NA; CDR3 protein: CASSPGLAGDSGANVLTF; CDR3 DNA: TGTGCCAGCAGTCCGGGACTAGCGGGAGACTCTGGGGCCAACGTCCTGACTTTC
J gene: TRBJ2-7; D gene: NA; V gene: TRBV9; clone size: NA; CDR3 protein: CASSVGVSAYEQYF; CDR3 DNA: TGTGCCAGCAGCGTAGGTGTTAGCGCCTACGAGCAGTACTTC
J gene: TRBJ1-4; D gene: NA; V gene: TRBV10-3; clone size: NA; CDR3 protein: CAISVGGSDEKLFF; CDR3 DNA: TGTGCCATCAGTGTTGGCGGTTCAGATGAAAAACTGTTTTTT
J gene: TRBJ1-5; D gene: NA; V gene: TRBV28; clone size: NA; CDR3 protein: CASSGGDFNQPQHF; CDR3 DNA: TGTGCCAGCAGTGGCGGGGACTTTAATCAGCCCCAGCATTTT
J gene: TRBJ1-4; D gene: NA; V gene: TRBV2; clone size: NA; CDR3 protein: CATIEQSLTNEKLFF; CDR3 DNA: TGTGCCACCATTGAGCAGTCCTTAACTAATGAAAAACTGTTTTTT
J gene: TRBJ2-6; D gene: TRBD1; V gene: TRBV29-1; clone size: NA; CDR3 protein: CSVIVGTARFSGANVLTF; CDR3 DNA: TGCAGCGTCATCGTTGGGACAGCGAGGTTCTCTGGGGCCAACGTCCTGACTTTC
J gene: TRBJ2-7; D gene: NA; V gene: TRBV19; clone size: few; CDR3 protein: CASSIGSFQTYEQYF; CDR3 DNA: TGTGCCAGTAGTATAGGATCATTTCAGACCTACGAGCAGTACTTC
J gene: TRBJ2-6; D gene: NA; V gene: TRBV4-1; clone size: few; CDR3 protein: CASSQPEGARANVLTF; CDR3 DNA: TGCGCCAGCAGCCAACCCGAGGGAGCCCGGGCCAACGTCCTGACTTTC
J gene: TRBJ2-1; D gene: TRBD2; V gene: TRBV18; clone size: few; CDR3 protein: CASSPLSSGSNEQFF; CDR3 DNA: TGTGCCAGCTCACCACTTTCTAGCGGGAGTAATGAGCAGTTCTTC
J gene: TRBJ2-1; D gene: NA; V gene: TRBV12-2; clone size: NA; CDR3 protein: CASRLGGATYNEQFF; CDR3 DNA: TGTGCAAGTCGCTTAGGCGGGGCTACCTACAATGAGCAGTTCTTC
J gene: TRBJ2-5; D gene: NA; V gene: TRBV9; clone size: few; CDR3 protein: CASSVGTSTKGEETQYF; CDR3 DNA: TGTGCCAGCAGCGTAGGGACCTCCACGAAGGGGGAAGAGACCCAGTACTTC
J gene: TRBJ1-1; D gene: NA; V gene: TRBV9; clone size: few; CDR3 protein: CASSVDGAVGEAFF; CDR3 DNA: TGTGCCAGCAGCGTAGATGGGGCGGTCGGTGAAGCTTTCTTT
J gene: TRBJ2-7; D gene: TRBD2; V gene: TRBV7-9; clone size: NA; CDR3 protein: CASSLSAAGATTEQYF; CDR3 DNA: TGTGCCAGCAGCTTATCGGCAGCGGGGGCTACTACCGAGCAGTACTTC